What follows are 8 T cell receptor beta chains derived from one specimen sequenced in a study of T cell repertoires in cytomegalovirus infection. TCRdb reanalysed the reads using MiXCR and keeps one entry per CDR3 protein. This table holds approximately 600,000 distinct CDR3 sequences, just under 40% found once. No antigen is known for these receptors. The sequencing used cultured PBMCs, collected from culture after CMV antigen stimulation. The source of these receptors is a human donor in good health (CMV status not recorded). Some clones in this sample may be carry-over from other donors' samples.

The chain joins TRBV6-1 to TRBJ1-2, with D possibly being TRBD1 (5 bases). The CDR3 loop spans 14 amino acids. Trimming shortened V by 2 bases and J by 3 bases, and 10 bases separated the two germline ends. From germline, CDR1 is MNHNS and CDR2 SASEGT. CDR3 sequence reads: CASSERGWDYGYTF. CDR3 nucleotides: TGTGCCAGCAGTGAACGGGGCTGGGACTATGGCTACACCTTC.

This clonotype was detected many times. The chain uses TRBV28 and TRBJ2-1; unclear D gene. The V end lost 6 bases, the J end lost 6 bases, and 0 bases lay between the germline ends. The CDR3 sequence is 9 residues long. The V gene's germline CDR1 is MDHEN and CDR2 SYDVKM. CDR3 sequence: CASSNEQFF. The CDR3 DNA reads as TGTGCCAGCAGCAATGAGCAGTTCTTC. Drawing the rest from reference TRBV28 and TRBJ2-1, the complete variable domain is DVKVTQSSRYLVKRTGEKVFLECVQDMDHENMFWYRQDPGLGLRLIYFSYDVKMKEKGDIPEGYSVSREKKERFSLILESASTNQTSMYLCASSNEQFFGPGTRLTVL.

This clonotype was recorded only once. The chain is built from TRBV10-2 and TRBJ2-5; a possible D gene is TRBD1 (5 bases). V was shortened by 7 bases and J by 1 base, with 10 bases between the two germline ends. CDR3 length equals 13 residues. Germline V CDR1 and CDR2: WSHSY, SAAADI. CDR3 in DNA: TGCGCCAGCACGCAGGGCGGCCAAGAGACCCAGTACTTC. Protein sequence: CASTQGGQETQYF.

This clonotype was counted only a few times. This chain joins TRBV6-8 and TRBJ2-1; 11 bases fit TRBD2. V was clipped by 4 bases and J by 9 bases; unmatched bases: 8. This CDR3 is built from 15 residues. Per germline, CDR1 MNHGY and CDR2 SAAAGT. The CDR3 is CASSFSLAGGAEQFF. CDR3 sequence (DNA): TGTGCCAGCAGTTTCTCCCTAGCGGGAGGTGCTGAGCAGTTCTTC.

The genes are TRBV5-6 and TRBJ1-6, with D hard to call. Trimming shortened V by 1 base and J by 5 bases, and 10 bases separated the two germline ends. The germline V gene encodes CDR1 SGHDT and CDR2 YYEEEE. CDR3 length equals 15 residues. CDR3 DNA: TGTGCCAGCAGCTTGCTCGATGGGAATAATTCACCCCTCCACTTT. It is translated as CASSLLDGNNSPLHF.

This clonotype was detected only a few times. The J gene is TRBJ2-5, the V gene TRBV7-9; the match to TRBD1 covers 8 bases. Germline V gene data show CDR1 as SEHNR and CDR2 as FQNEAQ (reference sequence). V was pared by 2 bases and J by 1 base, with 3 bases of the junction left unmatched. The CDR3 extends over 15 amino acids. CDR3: CASSLQGAGQETQYF. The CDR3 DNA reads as TGTGCCAGCAGCTTACAGGGGGCTGGCCAAGAGACCCAGTACTTC.

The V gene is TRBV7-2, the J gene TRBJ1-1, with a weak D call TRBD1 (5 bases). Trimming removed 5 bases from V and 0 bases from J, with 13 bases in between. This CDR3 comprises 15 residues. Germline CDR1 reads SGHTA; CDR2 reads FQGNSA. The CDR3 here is CASSPQGTVNTEAFF. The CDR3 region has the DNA TGTGCCAGCAGCCCCCAAGGGACGGTGAACACTGAAGCTTTCTTT.

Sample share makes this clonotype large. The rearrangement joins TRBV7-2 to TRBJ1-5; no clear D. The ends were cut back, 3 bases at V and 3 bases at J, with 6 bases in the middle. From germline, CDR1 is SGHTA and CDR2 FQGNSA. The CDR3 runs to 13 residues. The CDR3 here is CASSFSHNQPQHF. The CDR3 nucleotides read TGTGCCAGCAGCTTTTCGCACAATCAGCCCCAGCATTTT.